A single T cell receptor (beta chain) is shown here with its context. The antigen remains unidentified. ViraFEST used viral peptide pools to expand antigen-specific CD4+ T cells before sequencing. With nine to eleven days of culture completed, CD4+ T cells were isolated. The person's infection with SARS-CoV-2, confirmed by PCR, took place between March and December 2020. The researchers cultured approximately 2.1 million PBMC per well with 9.5 to 10 IU/ml IL-2 and approximately 10 ug/ml peptides. V lost 3 bases to trimming and J lost 9 bases; unmatched junction nucleotides: 3. The CDR3 consists of 13 residues. This sample was taken from a study of vaccination effects on CD4 cells after COVID-19. Across the study: The vaccine given was either BNT162b2 or mRNA-1273, in two doses. Notes on the study in general: Few convalescent patients were studied, and early post-infection samples were lacking.

This table comes from immunoSEQ multiplex PCR, and its TCRdb copy is limited to in-frame clones, with some not included. The table includes nearly 45,000 clones, roughly four fifths detected once. The clonotype comes from a human donor who had a prior SARS-CoV-2 infection. The rearrangement joins TRBV12-3 or TRBV12-4 to TRBJ2-1; 9 bases map to TRBD1. The sequencing used CD4+ T cells from PBMCs cultured with a peptide pool, collected before COVID-19 vaccination. The CDR3 loop is CASSFMTGGEQFF. CDR3 in DNA: TGTGCCAGCAGTTTTATGACAGGGGGTGAGCAGTTCTTC.